This T cell receptor beta chain came from a study of Tregs in tolerant kidney transplant recipients. Regarding this clone: The antigen remains undetermined.

V lost 1 base to trimming and J lost 0 bases; unmatched junction nucleotides: 1. The CDR3 is 15 amino acids. CDR1 and CDR2 (germline): SGHRS, YFSETQ. TCRdb's copy holds only in-frame clones and misses some; the assay was immunoSEQ multiplex PCR. The sample yields 200,000 to 300,000 clones, approximately 83% seen once. Unstimulated regulatory T cells (CD4+CD25+CD127-), CD4+CD25- non-regulatory cells, CD4 and CD8 cells were FACS-sorted from thawed PBMCs. General observations from the study: Tregs expanded with activated donor B cells seemed most donor-specific. This study did not directly address biological reproducibility.

The TCR sequence derives from a human donor in good health. The chain is built from TRBV5-1 and TRBJ1-1, with 9 bases fitting TRBD1. The sequencing sample was made of CD4+ T cells from blood. The DNA of the CDR3 is TGCGCCAGCAGCTTGACAGGGGGCTTGAACACTGAAGCTTTCTTT. This gives the protein CASSLTGGLNTEAFF. Using reference TRBV5-1 and TRBJ1-1 for the parts outside the CDR3, the full variable domain is KAGVTQTPRYLIKTRGQQVTLSCSPISGHRSVSWYQQTPGQGLQFLFEYFSETQRNKGNFPGRFSGRQFSNSRSEMNVSTLELGDSALYLCASSLTGGLNTEAFFGQGTRLTVV.